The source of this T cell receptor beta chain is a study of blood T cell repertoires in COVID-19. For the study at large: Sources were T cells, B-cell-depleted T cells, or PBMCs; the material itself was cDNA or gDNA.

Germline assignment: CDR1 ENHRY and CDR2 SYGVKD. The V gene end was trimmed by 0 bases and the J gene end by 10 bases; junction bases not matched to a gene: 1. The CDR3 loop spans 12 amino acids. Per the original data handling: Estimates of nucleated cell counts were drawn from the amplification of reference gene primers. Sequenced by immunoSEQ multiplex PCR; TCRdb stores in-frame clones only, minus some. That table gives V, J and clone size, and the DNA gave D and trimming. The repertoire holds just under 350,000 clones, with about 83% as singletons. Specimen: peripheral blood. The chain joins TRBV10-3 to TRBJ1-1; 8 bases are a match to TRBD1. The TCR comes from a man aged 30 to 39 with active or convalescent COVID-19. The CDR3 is CAISESDRAAFF. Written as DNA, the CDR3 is TGTGCCATCAGTGAGTCGGACAGGGCAGCTTTCTTT.